The T cell receptor (beta chain) described here comes from a study of shared clonotypes between healthy human individuals. DNA at about 210 ng, 25,000 to 35,000 T cell genomes, went into sorted-subset replicate PCRs. Repertoires were generated with immunoSEQ multiplex PCR, while TCRdb's copy carries only in-frame clones and drops some. The sample yields around 2,000,000 clones, under 95% seen once. On this clone: What it recognizes is unknown.

CD45RO negativity and positive selection for CCR7 defined naive CD8 cells, a population that excluded terminally differentiated effector memory CD45RA+ cells. Study-level results: Rarefaction gave evidence that sorted-subset sequencing remained incomplete despite large depth. Sharing across four donors was seen in 4% to 6.5% of naive CD4 clonotypes. A reduction in generation probabilities was seen for non-shared clonotypes relative to those shared by all four donors.

This CDR3 is built from 19 residues. V was shortened by 3 bases and J by 0 bases, with 25 bases between the two germline ends. Germline CDR1 and CDR2: SGHNT and YYREEE (reference sequence). The TCR originated in a man aged 18 to 29 in good health. Some clones in this sample may be carry-over from other donors' samples. This chain connects TRBV5-4 to TRBJ2-7; D assignment may be TRBD1 or TRBD2 (5 bases each). The sample was naive CD8+ T cells from PBMCs. CDR3 DNA: TGTGCCAGCAGCTCGAGCCTAAGTCCAAGGGACGGTTACTCCTACGAGCAGTACTTC. This translates into CASSSSLSPRDGYSYEQYF.